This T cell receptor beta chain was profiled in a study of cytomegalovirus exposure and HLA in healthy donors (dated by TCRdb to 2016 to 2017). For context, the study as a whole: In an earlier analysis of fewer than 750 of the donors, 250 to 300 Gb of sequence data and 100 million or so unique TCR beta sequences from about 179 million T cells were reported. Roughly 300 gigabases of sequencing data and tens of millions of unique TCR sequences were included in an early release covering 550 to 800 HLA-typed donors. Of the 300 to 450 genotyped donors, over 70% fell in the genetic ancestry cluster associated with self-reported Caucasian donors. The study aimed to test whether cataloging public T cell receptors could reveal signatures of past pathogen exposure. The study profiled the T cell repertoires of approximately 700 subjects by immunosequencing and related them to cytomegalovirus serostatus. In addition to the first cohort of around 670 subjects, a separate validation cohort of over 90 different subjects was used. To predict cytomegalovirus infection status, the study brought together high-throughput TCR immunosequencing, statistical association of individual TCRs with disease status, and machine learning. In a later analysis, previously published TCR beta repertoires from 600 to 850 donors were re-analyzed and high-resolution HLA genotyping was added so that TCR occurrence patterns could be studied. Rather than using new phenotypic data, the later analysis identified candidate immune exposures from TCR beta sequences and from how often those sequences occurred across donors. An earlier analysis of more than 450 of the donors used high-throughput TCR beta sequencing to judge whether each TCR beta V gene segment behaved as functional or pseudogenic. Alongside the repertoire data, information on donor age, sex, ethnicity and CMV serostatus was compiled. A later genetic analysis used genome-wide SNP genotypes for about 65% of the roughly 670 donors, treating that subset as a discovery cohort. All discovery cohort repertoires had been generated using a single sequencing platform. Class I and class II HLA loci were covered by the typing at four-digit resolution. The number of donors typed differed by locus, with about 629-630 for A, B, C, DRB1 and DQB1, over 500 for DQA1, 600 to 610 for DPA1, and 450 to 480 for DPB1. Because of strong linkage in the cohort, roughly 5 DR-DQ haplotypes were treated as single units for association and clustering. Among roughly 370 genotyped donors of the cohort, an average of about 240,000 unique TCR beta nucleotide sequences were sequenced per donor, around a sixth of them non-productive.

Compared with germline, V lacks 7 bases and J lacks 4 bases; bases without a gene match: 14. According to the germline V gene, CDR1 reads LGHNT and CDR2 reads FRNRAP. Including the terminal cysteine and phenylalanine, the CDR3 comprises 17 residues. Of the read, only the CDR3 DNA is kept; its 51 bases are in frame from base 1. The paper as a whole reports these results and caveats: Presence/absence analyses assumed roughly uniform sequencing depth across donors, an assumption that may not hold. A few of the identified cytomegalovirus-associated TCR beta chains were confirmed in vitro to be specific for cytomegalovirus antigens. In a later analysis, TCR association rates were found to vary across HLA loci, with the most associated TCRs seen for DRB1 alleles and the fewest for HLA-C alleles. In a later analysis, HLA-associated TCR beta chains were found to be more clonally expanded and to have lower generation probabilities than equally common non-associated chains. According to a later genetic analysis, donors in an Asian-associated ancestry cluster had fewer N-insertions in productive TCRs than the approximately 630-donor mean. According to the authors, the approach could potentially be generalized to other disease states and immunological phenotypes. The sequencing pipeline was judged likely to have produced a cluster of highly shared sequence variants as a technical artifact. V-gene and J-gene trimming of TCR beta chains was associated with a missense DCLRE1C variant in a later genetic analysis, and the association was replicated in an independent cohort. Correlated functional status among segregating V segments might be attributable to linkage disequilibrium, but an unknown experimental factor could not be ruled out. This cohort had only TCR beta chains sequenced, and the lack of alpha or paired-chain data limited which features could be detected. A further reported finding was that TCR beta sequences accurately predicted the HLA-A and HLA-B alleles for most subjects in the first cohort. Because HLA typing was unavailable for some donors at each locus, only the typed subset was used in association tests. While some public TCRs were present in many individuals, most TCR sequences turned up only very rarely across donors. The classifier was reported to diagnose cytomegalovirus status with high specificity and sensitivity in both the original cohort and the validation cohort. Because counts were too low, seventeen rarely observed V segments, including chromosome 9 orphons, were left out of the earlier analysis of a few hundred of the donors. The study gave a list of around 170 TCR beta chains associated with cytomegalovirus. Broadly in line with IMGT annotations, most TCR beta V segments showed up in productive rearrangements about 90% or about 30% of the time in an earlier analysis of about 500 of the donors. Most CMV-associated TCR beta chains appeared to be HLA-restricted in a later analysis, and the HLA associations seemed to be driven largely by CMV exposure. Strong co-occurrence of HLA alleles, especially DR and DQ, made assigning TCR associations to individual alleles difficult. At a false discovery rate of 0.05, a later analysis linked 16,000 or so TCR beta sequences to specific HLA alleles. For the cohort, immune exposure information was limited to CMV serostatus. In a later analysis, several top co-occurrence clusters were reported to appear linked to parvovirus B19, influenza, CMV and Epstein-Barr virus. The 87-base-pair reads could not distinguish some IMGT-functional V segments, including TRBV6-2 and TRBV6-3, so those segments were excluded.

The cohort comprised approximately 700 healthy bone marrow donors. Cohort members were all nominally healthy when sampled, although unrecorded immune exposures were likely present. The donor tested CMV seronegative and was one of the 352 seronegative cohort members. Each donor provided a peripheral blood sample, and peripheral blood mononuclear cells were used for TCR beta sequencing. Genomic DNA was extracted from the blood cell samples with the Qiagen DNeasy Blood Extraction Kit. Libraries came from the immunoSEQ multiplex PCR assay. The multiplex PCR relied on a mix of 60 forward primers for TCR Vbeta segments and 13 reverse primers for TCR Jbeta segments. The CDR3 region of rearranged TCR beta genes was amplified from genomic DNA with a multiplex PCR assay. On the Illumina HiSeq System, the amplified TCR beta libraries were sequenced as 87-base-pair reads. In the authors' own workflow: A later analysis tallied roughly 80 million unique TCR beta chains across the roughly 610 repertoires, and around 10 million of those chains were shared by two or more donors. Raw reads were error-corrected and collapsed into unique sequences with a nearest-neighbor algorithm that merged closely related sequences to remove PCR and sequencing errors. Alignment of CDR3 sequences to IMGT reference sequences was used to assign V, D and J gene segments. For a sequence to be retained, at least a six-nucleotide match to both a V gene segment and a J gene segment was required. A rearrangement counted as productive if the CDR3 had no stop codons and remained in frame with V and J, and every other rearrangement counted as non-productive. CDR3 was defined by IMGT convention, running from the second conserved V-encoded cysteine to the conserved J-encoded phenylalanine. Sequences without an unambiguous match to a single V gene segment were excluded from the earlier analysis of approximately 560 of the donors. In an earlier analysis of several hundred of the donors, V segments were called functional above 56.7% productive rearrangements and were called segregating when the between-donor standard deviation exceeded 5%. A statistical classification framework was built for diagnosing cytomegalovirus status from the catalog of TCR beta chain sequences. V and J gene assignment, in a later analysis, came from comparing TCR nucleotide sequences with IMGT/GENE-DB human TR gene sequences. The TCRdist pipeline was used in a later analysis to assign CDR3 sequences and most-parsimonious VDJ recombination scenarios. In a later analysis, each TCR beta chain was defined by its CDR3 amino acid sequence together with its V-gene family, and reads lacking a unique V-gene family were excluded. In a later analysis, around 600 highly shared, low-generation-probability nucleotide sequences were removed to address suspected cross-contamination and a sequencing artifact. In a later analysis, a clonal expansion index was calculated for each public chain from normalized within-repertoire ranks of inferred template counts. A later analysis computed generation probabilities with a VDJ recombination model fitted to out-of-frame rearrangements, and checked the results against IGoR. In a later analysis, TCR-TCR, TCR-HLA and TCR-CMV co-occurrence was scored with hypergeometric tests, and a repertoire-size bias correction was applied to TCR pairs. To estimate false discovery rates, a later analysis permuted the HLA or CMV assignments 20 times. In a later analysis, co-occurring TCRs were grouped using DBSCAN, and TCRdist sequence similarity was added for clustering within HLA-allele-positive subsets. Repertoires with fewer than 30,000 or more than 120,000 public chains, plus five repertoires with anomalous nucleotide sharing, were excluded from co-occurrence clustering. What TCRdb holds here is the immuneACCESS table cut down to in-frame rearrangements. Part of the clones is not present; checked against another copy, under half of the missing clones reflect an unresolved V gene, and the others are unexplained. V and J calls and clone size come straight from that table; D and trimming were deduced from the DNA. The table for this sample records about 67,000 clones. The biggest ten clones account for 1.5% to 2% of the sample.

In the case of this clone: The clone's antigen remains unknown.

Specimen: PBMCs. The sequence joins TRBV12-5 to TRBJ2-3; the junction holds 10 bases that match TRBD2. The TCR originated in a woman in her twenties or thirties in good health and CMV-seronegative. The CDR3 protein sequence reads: CASAPSSSGREADTQYF. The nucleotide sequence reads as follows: TGTGCTAGTGCTCCTTCCTCTAGCGGGAGAGAGGCAGATACGCAGTATTTT.